What follows is one T cell receptor beta chain and its context. No antigen is known for it. Base qualities are not recorded, but no much larger clone differs from it by a single base. CDR1 is given as SGHVS and CDR2 as FQNEAQ, both from the germline V gene. The CDR3 runs 16 residues from the cysteine to the phenylalanine. Only CDR3 DNA remains: 48 bases, in frame from the first base. V is clipped by 2 bases and J by 3 bases, and the sequence between their germline boundaries is 13 bases long. For sequencing of the TCRbeta CDR3 region, genomic DNA was extracted from the sorted cells. TCRbeta CDR3 regions were sequenced using the immunoSEQ Assay. Not all clones reach the TCRdb copy of this immuneACCESS table, which keeps in-frame sequences only. Checked studies attribute under half of the gap to unresolved V genes and leave the rest unexplained. Recorded for this sample are 20,000 to 25,000 clones; about 83% of them occurred a single time. The biggest ten clones account for under 35% of the sample.

Patients with a history of autoimmune disease or receiving systemic immunosuppression were excluded from the trial. In every dose cohort, peripheral blood was drawn for TCR sequencing at baseline, cycle 4 day 1, and cycle 7 day 1. Samples were obtained from an open-label, multicenter, first-in-human phase I dose-escalation trial of ivuxolimab. The trial enrolled adults with locally advanced or metastatic head and neck squamous cell, hepatocellular, melanoma or renal cell carcinoma. CD4+ and CD8+ T cells were sorted separately from peripheral blood before TCR sequencing. These data belong to a study of OX40 agonist ivuxolimab in advanced cancers. Concerning the study at large: Ivuxolimab, which targeted the costimulatory receptor OX40 (CD134), was an agonistic, fully human IgG2 monoclonal antibody. Intravenous ivuxolimab was administered to patients every 2 weeks at six dose levels: 0.01, 0.1, 0.3, 1.5, 3 and 10 mg/kg. Among the approximately 54 dose-escalation patients, some 20 had hepatocellular carcinoma, around 15 melanoma, 9 renal cell carcinoma and 9 head and neck cancer. A male proportion of roughly 85% and a mean age of 60 years, ranging from about 20 to 79, were recorded for the dose-escalation cohort. Prior anti-PD-1, anti-PD-L1 or anti-CTLA-4 therapy was permitted, and checkpoint inhibitors had been received by around 39% of dose-escalation patients. Three dose-escalation patients achieved partial responses, one with hepatocellular carcinoma and two with cutaneous melanoma. Peripheral TCRbeta sequencing was intended to test whether TCR sequence diversity was altered and clonal T-cell expansion was caused by ivuxolimab. The paper describes the monotherapy dose-escalation part (N of about 47 patients) of the phase I trial of ivuxolimab. What the work shows at the level of the full study, not this receptor alone: Which antigens the clonally expanded peripheral T cells were specific for was not determined. Low levels of normalized T-cell clonal expansion were also seen in some patients who did not respond. Clonal expansion of both CD4+ and CD8+ blood T cells was observed from baseline to week 6 at doses 0.1 to 3.0 mg/kg. In partial responders in the 0.1-3.0 mg/kg groups, normalized peripheral clonal expansion was found to be among the lowest, especially among CD8+ T cells. After ivuxolimab, CD8+ T cells had more expanded clones than CD4+ T cells on average.

The input for sequencing was CD4+ or CD8+ T cells sorted from blood, taken in a trial of the OX40 agonist ivuxolimab. Recombination joined TRBV7-8 with TRBJ2-2; perhaps TRBD1 is the D gene, with 5 bases matching. The TCR comes from an adult with an advanced solid tumor such as melanoma, head and neck, liver or kidney cancer. CDR3 sequence: CASSLTPGLDTGELFF. The sequence in DNA is TGTGCCAGCAGCTTAACTCCAGGGCTTGACACCGGGGAGCTGTTTTTT.